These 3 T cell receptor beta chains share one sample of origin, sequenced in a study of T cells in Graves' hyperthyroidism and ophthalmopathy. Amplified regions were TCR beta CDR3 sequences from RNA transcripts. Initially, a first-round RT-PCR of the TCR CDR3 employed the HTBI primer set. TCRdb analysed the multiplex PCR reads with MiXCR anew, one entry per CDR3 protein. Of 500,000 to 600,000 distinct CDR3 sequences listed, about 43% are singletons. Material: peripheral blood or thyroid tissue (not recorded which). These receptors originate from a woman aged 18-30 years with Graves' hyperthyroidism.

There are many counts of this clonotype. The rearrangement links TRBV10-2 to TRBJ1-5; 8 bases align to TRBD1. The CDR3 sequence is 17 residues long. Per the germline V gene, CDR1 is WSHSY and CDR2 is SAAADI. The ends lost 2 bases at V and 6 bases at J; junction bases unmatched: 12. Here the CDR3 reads CASSEPYRTGSGQPQHF. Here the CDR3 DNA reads TGCGCCAGCAGTGAGCCCTACAGGACAGGGAGTGGTCAGCCCCAGCATTTT.

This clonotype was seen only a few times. DNA of the CDR3: TGCAGTGCTAGTCGGGACAGGAGCACAGATACGCAGTATTTT. Its translation is CSASRDRSTDTQYF. The chain couples TRBV20-1 to TRBJ2-3; 8 bases fit TRBD1. Germline-derived CDR1 and CDR2 are DFQATT and SNEGSKA (reference sequence). This CDR3 has 14 residues. V was pared by 3 bases and J by 0 bases, with 2 bases of the junction left unmatched.

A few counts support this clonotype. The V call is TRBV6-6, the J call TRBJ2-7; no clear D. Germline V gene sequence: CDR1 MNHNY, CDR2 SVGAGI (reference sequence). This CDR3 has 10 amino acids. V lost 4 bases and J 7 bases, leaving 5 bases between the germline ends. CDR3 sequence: CASSLEEQYF. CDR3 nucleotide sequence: TGTGCCAGCAGTTTGGAGGAGCAGTACTTC.